This T cell receptor (beta chain) is drawn from a study of shared clonotypes between healthy human individuals. TCRdb's copy holds only in-frame clones and misses some; the assay was immunoSEQ multiplex PCR. The sample yields about 480,000 clones, about four fifths seen once. The CDR3 runs to 16 residues. Looked up from germline, CDR1 is KGHSH and CDR2 is LQKENI. Unmatched junction bases numbered 7, after V lost 1 base and J lost 6 bases. Sequencing was done on a sample of PBMCs. J is TRBJ2-3 and V is TRBV18, with 10 positions matching TRBD2. This TCR was recovered from a woman between 40 and 55 years old in good health. Some clones in this sample may be carry-over from other donors' samples. This CDR3 reads CASSPRASGSKDTQYF. DNA of the CDR3: TGTGCCAGCTCACCACGGGCTAGCGGGAGTAAGGATACGCAGTATTTT.